This TCR beta chain was obtained from a study of blood T cells in healthy people across ages. The V end was cut by 7 bases, the J end by 1 base, with 11 bases between. Germline CDR1 is MRHNA and CDR2 is SNTAGT. This CDR3 region has 13 residues. As for this clonotype: The antigen remains undetermined.

The second PCR ran about 6 to 12 cycles with a sample-barcoded 5' primer and J-beta primers. Researchers report that each sample yielded at least 2.5 million CDR3-containing paired-end reads. Using its own MiXCR run on the 5' RACE reads, TCRdb lists one record per CDR3 protein. The sample carries 1.5 million to 2 million distinct CDR3 sequences, roughly 49% recorded once. Study results and limitations: Estimates of total diversity, which came from one million sequenced T cells, were considered to be underestimates. Age advanced and TCR beta diversity per million T cells fell, roughly linearly.

This clonotype was sampled from a middle-aged woman in good health. The sample consisted of blood. The chain uses TRBV6-4 and TRBJ2-7; D uncertain. CDR3 residues: CASNGVRSYEQYF. The CDR3 DNA sequence: TGTGCCAGCAATGGGGTGAGGTCCTACGAGCAGTACTTC.